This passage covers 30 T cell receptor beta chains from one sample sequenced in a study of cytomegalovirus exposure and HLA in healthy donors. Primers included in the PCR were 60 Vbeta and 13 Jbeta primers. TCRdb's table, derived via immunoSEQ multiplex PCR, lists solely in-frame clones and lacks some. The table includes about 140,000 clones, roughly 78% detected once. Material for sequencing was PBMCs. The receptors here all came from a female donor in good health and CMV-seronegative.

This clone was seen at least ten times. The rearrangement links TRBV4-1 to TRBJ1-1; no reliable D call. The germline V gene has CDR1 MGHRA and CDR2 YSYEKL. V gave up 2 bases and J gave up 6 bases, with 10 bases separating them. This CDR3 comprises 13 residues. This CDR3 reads CASSQQPRAEAFF. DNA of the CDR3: TGCGCCAGCAGCCAACAGCCGAGGGCTGAAGCTTTCTTT.

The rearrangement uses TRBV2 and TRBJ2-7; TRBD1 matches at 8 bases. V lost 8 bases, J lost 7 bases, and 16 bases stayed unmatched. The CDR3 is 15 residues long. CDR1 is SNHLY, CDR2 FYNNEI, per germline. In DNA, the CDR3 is TGTGCCAGCGGTAGACCCGGGACAGGTACTGGGGAGCAGTACTTC. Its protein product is CASGRPGTGTGEQYF.

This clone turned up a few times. The CDR3, as DNA: TGTGCCAGCAGTTCCGACAGGGTGGCGACTGAAGCTTTCTTT. Translating it yields CASSSDRVATEAFF. This chain connects TRBV6-5 to TRBJ1-1, with 7 bases that match TRBD1. Germline-derived CDR1 and CDR2 are MNHEY and SVGAGI. The CDR3 contains 14 residues. Trimming took 4 bases from V and 5 from J; bases not matched to a gene: 7.

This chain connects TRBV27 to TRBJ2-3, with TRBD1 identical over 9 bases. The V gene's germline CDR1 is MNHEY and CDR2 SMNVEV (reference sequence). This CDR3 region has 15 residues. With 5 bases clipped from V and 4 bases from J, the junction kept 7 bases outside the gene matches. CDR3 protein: CASSLQGASADTQYF. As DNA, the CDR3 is TGTGCCAGCAGTCTACAGGGGGCTTCTGCAGATACGCAGTATTTT.

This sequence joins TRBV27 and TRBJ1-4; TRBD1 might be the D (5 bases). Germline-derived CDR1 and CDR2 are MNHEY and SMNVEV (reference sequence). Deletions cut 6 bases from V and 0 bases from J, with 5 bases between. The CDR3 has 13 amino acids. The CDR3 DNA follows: TGTGCCAGCAGCAGGGCAACTAATGAAAAACTGTTTTTT. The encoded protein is CASSRATNEKLFF.

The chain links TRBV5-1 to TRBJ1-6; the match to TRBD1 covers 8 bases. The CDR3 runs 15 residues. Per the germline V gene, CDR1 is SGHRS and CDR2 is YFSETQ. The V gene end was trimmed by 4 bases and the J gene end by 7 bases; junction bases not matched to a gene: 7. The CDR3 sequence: CASSLDRVQNSPLHF. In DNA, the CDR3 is TGCGCCAGCAGCCTGGACAGGGTACAGAATTCACCCCTCCACTTT.

The CDR3 DNA reads TGTGCCAGCAGTCCCCGAGCGGGAGCCTCCGAGCAGTACTTC. It translates to CASSPRAGASEQYF. The chain employs TRBV6-1 and TRBJ2-7; 8 positions agree with TRBD2. The V and J ends lost 5 bases and 6 bases, in that order; junction bases with no gene match: 9. This CDR3 has 14 amino acids. The germline V gene has CDR1 MNHNS and CDR2 SASEGT.

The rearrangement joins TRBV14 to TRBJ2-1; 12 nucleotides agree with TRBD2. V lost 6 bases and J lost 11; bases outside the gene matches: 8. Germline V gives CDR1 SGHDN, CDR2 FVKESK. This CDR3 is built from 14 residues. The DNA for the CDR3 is TGTGCCAGCAGGACTAGCGGGAGTTTTACGCAGCAGTTCTTC. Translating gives CASRTSGSFTQQFF.

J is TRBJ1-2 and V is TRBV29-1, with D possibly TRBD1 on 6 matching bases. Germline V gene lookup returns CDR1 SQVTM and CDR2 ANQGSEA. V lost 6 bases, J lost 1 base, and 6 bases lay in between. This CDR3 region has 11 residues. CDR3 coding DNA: TGCAGCGTGGGACATAACTATGGCTACACCTTC. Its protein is CSVGHNYGYTF.

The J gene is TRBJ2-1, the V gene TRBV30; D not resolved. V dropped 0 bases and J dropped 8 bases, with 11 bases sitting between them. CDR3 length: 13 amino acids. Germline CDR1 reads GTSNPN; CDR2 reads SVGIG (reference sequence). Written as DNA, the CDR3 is TGTGCCTGGAGTGTACGGAGAGGCGATGAGCAGTTCTTC. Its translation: CAWSVRRGDEQFF.

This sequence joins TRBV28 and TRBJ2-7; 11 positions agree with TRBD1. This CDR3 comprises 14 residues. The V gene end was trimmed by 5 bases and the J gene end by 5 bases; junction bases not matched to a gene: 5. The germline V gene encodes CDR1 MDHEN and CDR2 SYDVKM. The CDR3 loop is CASSQDRGLHEQYF. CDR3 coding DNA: TGTGCCAGCAGTCAGGACAGGGGGCTACACGAGCAGTACTTC.

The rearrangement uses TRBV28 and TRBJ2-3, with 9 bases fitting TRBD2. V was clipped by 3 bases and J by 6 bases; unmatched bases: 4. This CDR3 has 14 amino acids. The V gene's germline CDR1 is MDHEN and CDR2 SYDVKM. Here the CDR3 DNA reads TGTGCCAGCAGTTTCCCTAGCGGGAAGGATACGCAGTATTTT. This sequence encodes CASSFPSGKDTQYF. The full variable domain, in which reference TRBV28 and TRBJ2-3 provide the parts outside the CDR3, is DVKVTQSSRYLVKRTGEKVFLECVQDMDHENMFWYRQDPGLGLRLIYFSYDVKMKEKGDIPEGYSVSREKKERFSLILESASTNQTSMYLCASSFPSGKDTQYFGPGTRLTVL.

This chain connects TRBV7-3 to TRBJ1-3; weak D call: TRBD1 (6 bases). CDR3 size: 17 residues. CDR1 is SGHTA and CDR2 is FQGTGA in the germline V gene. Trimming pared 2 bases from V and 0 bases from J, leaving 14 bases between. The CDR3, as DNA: TGTGCCAGCAGCTTATGGGGGCCTTCTTTCTCTGGAAACACCATATATTTT. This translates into CASSLWGPSFSGNTIYF.

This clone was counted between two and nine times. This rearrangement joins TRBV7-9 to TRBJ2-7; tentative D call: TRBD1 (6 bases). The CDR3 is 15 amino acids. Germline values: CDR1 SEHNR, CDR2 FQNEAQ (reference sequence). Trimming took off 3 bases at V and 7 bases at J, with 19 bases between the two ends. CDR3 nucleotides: TGTGCCAGCAGCTTCGGGCAAGGGGCCCAGGGGGAGCAGTACTTC. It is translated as CASSFGQGAQGEQYF.

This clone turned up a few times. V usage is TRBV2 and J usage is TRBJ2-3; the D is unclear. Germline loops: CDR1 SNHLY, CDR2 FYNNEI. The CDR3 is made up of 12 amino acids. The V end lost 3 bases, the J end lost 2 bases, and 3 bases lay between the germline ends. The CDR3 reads CASSDNTDTQYF. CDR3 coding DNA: TGTGCCAGCAGTGACAACACAGATACGCAGTATTTT.

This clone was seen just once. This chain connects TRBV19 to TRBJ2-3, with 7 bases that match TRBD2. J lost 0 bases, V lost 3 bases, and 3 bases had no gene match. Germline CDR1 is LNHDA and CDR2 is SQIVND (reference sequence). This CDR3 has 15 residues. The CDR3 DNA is TGTGCCAGTAGTATTCTAGCGGCTAGCACAGATACGCAGTATTTT. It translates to CASSILAASTDTQYF. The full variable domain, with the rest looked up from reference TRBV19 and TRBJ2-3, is DGGITQSPKYLFRKEGQNVTLSCEQNLNHDAMYWYRQDPGQGLRLIYYSQIVNDFQKGDIAEGYSVSREKKESFPLTVTSAQKNPTAFYLCASSILAASTDTQYFGPGTRLTVL.

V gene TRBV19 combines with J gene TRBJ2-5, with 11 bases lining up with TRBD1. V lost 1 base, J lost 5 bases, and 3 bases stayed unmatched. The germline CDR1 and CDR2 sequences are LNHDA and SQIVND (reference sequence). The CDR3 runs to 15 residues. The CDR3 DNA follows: TGTGCCAGTAGTATAGGGACAGGGGGCTTTGAGACCCAGTACTTC. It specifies CASSIGTGGFETQYF.

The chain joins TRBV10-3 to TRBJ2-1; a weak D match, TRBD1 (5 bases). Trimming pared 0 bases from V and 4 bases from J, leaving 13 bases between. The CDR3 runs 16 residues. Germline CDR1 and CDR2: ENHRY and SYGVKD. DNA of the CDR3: TGTGCCATCAGTGAGTCGTCGATTGACAGATACAATGAGCAGTTCTTC. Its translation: CAISESSIDRYNEQFF.

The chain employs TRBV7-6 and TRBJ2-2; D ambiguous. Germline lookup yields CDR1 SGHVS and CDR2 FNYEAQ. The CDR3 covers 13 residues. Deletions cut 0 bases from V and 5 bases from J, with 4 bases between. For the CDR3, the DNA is TGTGCCAGCAGCTTAGCGCAGACCGGGGAGCTGTTTTTT. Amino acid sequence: CASSLAQTGELFF.

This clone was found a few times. In nucleotides, the CDR3 is TGTGCCAGCTCACCGACTAGCGGGAGTAATAATGAGCAGTTCTTC. This gives the protein CASSPTSGSNNEQFF. The chain links TRBV18 to TRBJ2-1; TRBD2 agrees at 12 bases. The J segment lost 7 bases and the V segment lost 3 bases, leaving 4 bases of the junction unmatched. The CDR3 runs to 15 residues. Per the germline V gene, CDR1 is KGHSH and CDR2 is LQKENI.

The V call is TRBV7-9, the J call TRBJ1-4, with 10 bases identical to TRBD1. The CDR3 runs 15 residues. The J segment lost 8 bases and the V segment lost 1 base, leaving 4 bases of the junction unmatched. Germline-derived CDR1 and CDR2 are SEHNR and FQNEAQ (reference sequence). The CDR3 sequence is CASSLEGTGAEKLFF. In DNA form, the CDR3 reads TGTGCCAGCAGCTTAGAAGGGACAGGGGCGGAAAAACTGTTTTTT.

The CDR3 nucleotides are TGTGCCAGCAGCTTTGTATTCTACAGGCTTAGCACAGATACGCAGTATTTT. As protein: CASSFVFYRLSTDTQYF. This sequence joins TRBV5-8 and TRBJ2-3; possible D gene TRBD1, 5 bases. This CDR3 is 17 amino acids long. Germline loops: CDR1 SGHTS, CDR2 YDEGEE. V lost 2 bases and J lost 0, with 16 bases in between.

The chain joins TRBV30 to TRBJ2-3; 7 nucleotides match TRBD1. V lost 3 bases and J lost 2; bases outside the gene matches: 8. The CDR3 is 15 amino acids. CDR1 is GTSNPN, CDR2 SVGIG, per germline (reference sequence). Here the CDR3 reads CAWSRTGALTDTQYF. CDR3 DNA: TGTGCCTGGAGCCGTACAGGGGCCCTCACAGATACGCAGTATTTT.

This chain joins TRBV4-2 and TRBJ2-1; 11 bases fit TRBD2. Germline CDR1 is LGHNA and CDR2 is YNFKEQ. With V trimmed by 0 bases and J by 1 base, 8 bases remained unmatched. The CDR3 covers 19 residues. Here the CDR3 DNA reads TGTGCCAGCAGCCAAGATACAACTAGCGGGGGCCCTTCCTACAATGAGCAGTTCTTC. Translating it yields CASSQDTTSGGPSYNEQFF.

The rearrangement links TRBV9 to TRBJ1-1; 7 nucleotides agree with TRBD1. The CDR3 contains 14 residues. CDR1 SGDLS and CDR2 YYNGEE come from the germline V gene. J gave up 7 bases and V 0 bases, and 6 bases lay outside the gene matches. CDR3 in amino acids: CASSVGPGGVEAFF. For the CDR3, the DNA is TGTGCCAGCAGCGTAGGTCCAGGGGGTGTTGAAGCTTTCTTT. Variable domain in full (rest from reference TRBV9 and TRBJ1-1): DSGVTQTPKHLITATGQRVTLRCSPRSGDLSVYWYQQSLDQGLQFLIQYYNGEERAKGNILERFSAQQFPDLHSELNLSSLELGDSALYFCASSVGPGGVEAFFGQGTRLTVV.

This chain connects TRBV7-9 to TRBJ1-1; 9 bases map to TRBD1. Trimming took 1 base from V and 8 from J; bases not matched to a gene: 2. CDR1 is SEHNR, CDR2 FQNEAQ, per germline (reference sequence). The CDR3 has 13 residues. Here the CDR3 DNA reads TGTGCCAGCAGCTTAGTCGGGACAGGGGAAGCTTTCTTT. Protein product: CASSLVGTGEAFF.

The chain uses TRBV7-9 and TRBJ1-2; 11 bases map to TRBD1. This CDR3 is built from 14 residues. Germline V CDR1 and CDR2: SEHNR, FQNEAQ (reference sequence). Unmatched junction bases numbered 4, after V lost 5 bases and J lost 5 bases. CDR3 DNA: TGTGCCAGCAGCCGGGACAGGGGGGTTTATGGCTACACCTTC. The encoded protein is CASSRDRGVYGYTF.

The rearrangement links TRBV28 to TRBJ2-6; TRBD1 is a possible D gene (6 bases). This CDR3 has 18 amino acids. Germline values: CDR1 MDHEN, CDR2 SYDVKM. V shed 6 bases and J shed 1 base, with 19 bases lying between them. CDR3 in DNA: TGTGCCAGCAGCCATATCAGGGGAACTTTTTCTGGGGCCAACGTCCTGACTTTC. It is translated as CASSHIRGTFSGANVLTF.

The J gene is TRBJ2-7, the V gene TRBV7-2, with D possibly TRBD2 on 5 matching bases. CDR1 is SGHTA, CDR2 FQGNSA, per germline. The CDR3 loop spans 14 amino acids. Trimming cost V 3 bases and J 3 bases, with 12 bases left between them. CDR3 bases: TGTGCCAGCAGCTTGGCTTCGGGGAACTACGAGCAGTACTTC. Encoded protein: CASSLASGNYEQYF.

The CDR3 DNA reads as TGCGCCAGCAGCCAAGAACAGACGGTGGCGATCTATGGCTACACCTTC. Amino acids: CASSQEQTVAIYGYTF. The rearrangement uses TRBV4-1 and TRBJ1-2; D is ambiguous. This CDR3 has 16 residues. V lost 0 bases and J lost 4, with 15 bases in between. Germline lookup yields CDR1 MGHRA and CDR2 YSYEKL.